The 25 T cell receptor beta chains listed next were all sequenced from one sample in a study of blood T cell repertoires in COVID-19. Only in-frame clones appear in the TCRdb table, and some are missing; sequencing was by immunoSEQ multiplex PCR. In the table there are about 270,000 clones, 80% to 90% of which are singletons. The sequenced sample consisted of PBMCs or T cells enriched from blood (not recorded which). Receptor source: a woman between 18 and 29 years old who had recovered from COVID-19.

The rearrangement joins TRBV11-2 to TRBJ2-3; 13 nucleotides align to TRBD2. Germline values: CDR1 SGHAT, CDR2 FQNNGV. CDR3 length: 16 amino acids. Losses at the gene ends were 3 bases for V and 4 bases for J; bases not matched to a gene: 4. The CDR3 region is CASSFSTSGGADTQYF. The CDR3 nucleotides are TGTGCCAGCAGCTTCTCCACTAGCGGGGGGGCAGATACGCAGTATTTT.

The chain recombines TRBV6-1 with TRBJ1-1; possible D gene TRBD1, 6 bases. Germline V gives CDR1 MNHNS, CDR2 SASEGT. Trimming shortened V by 2 bases and J by 0 bases, and 10 bases separated the two germline ends. The CDR3 is made up of 15 amino acids. The CDR3 sequence: CASSELGGLNTEAFF. The CDR3 bases are TGTGCCAGCAGTGAACTCGGGGGGCTGAACACTGAAGCTTTCTTT.

The chain uses TRBV9 and TRBJ2-3, with 9 bases that match TRBD2. V gave up 3 bases and J gave up 2 bases; unmatched junction bases: 4. There are 15 residues in the CDR3. The V gene's germline CDR1 is SGDLS and CDR2 YYNGEE. CDR3 sequence reads: CASSGAGGHTDTQYF. CDR3 nucleotides: TGTGCCAGCAGCGGAGCGGGGGGCCACACAGATACGCAGTATTTT.

The chain couples TRBV11-2 to TRBJ1-4; no firm D call. The germline CDR1 and CDR2 sequences are SGHAT and FQNNGV. This CDR3 region has 14 residues. V lost 6 bases and J 7 bases, leaving 15 bases between the germline ends. The CDR3 region has the DNA TGTGCCAGCAGTCTCAACTGGGCGGGTGAAAAACTGTTTTTT. This codes for CASSLNWAGEKLFF.

The V and J genes are TRBV15 and TRBJ1-4, with 7 bases matching TRBD1. The CDR3 extends over 13 amino acids. V shed 1 base, J shed 8 bases, and the junction held 1 base outside the gene matches. Germline V lookup: CDR1 LNHNV, CDR2 YYDKDF (reference sequence). The CDR3 sequence is CATSRGQGEKLFF. The CDR3, as DNA: TGTGCCACCAGCAGAGGACAGGGAGAAAAACTGTTTTTT.

This chain uses TRBV7-6 with TRBJ2-5; TRBD1 might be the D (5 bases). V was cut by 5 bases and J by 2 bases, with 18 bases left in between. This CDR3 region has 16 residues. Germline loops: CDR1 SGHVS, CDR2 FNYEAQ. The CDR3: CASSLLRQFGQETQYF. In DNA, the CDR3 is TGTGCCAGCAGCCTCCTCCGACAGTTTGGTCAAGAGACCCAGTACTTC.

This chain joins TRBV5-1 and TRBJ1-1, with 10 bases aligning to TRBD1. The CDR3 is 11 residues long. The germline V gene has CDR1 SGHRS and CDR2 YFSETQ. V was clipped by 7 bases and J by 7 bases; unmatched bases: 1. This CDR3 is CASRDRGEAFF. CDR3 DNA sequence: TGCGCCAGCCGGGACAGGGGTGAAGCTTTCTTT.

This chain uses TRBV23-1 with TRBJ2-2, with D perhaps TRBD1 (6 bases). TRBV23-1 is identified as an open reading frame with a role that is uncertain. V dropped 4 bases and J dropped 5 bases, with 14 bases sitting between them. The CDR3 has 15 amino acids. CDR3 DNA: TGCGCCAGCAGTCTCAAGGACAGTCAAACCGGGGAGCTGTTTTTT. Translation: CASSLKDSQTGELFF.

The chain recombines TRBV7-8 with TRBJ1-3; 7 nucleotides align to TRBD1. Per the germline V gene, CDR1 is SGHVS and CDR2 is FQNEAQ. CDR3 length: 16 residues. V shed 5 bases, J shed 2 bases, and the junction held 9 bases outside the gene matches. CDR3 protein: CASSPDPTGTGNTIYF. The CDR3 DNA is TGTGCCAGCAGCCCGGACCCGACAGGGACTGGAAACACCATATATTTT.

For the CDR3, the DNA is TGTGCCAGCAGCCCCGATGTACTCGGCTACACCTTC. It codes for CASSPDVLGYTF. This chain joins TRBV11-2 and TRBJ1-2; D remains ambiguous. V lost 5 bases and J lost 8, with 12 bases in between. The V gene's germline CDR1 is SGHAT and CDR2 FQNNGV. The CDR3 contains 12 residues. The variable domain in full, completed from reference TRBV11-2 and TRBJ1-2, reads EAGVAQSPRYKIIEKRQSVAFWCNPISGHATLYWYQQILGQGPKLLIQFQNNGVVDDSQLPKDRFSAERLKGVDSTLKIQPAKLEDSAVYLCASSPDVLGYTFGSGTRLTVV.

The genes are TRBV27 and TRBJ1-2, with D perhaps matching TRBD1 (5 bases). The V and J ends lost 8 bases and 5 bases respectively, with 15 bases between them. Germline V gives CDR1 MNHEY, CDR2 SMNVEV (reference sequence). The length of the CDR3 is 13 residues. The CDR3 nucleotides read TGTGCCAGCCGACAGAGCGGGGGGTATGGCTACACCTTC. As protein: CASRQSGGYGYTF.

As DNA, the CDR3 is TGCGCCAGCAGCCCAGGCCATGGACAGGGAGTCGTCAATGAGCAGTTCTTC. Encoded protein: CASSPGHGQGVVNEQFF. The genes are TRBV4-1 and TRBJ2-1; 8 bases line up with TRBD1. V trimming: 4 bases; J trimming: 6 bases; junction bases outside the gene matches: 14. Germline assignment: CDR1 MGHRA and CDR2 YSYEKL. This CDR3 region has 17 residues.

This chain joins TRBV7-9 and TRBJ1-2, with 11 bases that match TRBD1. The CDR3 loop spans 16 amino acids. The germline CDR1 and CDR2 sequences are SEHNR and FQNEAQ (reference sequence). The ends lost 5 bases at V and 7 bases at J; junction bases unmatched: 12. The CDR3 coding sequence is TGTGCCAGCAGCCTGGACAGGGGGCGCGGTTATCGTGGCTACACCTTC. This translates into CASSLDRGRGYRGYTF.

The chain uses TRBV5-1 and TRBJ2-1, with a tentative D call TRBD1 (6 bases). This CDR3 has 14 residues. Germline V lookup: CDR1 SGHRS, CDR2 YFSETQ. The germline V and J ends were trimmed by 4 bases and 7 bases, with 15 bases remaining between them. The CDR3 protein is CASSPAGDPNEQFF. Here the CDR3 DNA reads TGCGCCAGCAGCCCAGCAGGGGACCCAAATGAGCAGTTCTTC.

This chain connects TRBV25-1 to TRBJ1-5, with a tentative D call TRBD1 (6 bases). CDR3 length: 14 residues. Deletions cut 4 bases from V and 3 bases from J, with 10 bases between. CDR1 and CDR2 (germline): MGHDK, SYGVNS. Here the CDR3 DNA reads TGTGCCAGCAGTGCAGGACAGATCAATCAGCCCCAGCATTTT. Encoded protein: CASSAGQINQPQHF.

V is TRBV19 and J is TRBJ1-5; D gene ambiguous. The CDR3 is 16 residues long. The germline V and J ends were trimmed by 3 bases and 2 bases, with 14 bases remaining between them. The germline V gene encodes CDR1 LNHDA and CDR2 SQIVND (reference sequence). Written as DNA, the CDR3 is TGTGCCAGTAGTATTCCTAGAGGCGCGGGCAATCAGCCCCAGCATTTT. Translated: CASSIPRGAGNQPQHF.

The rearrangement uses TRBV7-8 and TRBJ2-5, with 10 bases identical to TRBD1. Germline V lookup: CDR1 SGHVS, CDR2 FQNEAQ. CDR3 length: 14 amino acids. J lost 8 bases, V lost 3 bases, and 6 bases had no gene match. This chain's CDR3 is CASSLAGTGDTQYF. DNA of the CDR3: TGTGCCAGCAGCTTGGCCGGGACAGGGGATACCCAGTACTTC.

This chain connects TRBV2 to TRBJ2-7; D may be TRBD1 (6 bases). V was pared by 2 bases and J by 1 base, with 9 bases between. This CDR3 is built from 14 residues. The germline gives CDR1 SNHLY, CDR2 FYNNEI. DNA for the CDR3: TGTGCCAGCAGTGAAAGTACAGGGTCCTACGAGCAGTACTTC. This encodes CASSESTGSYEQYF.

V is TRBV6-5 and J is TRBJ2-1, with D perhaps TRBD1 (5 bases). This CDR3 has 11 residues. The germline gives CDR1 MNHEY, CDR2 SVGAGI. V lost 4 bases and J 9 bases, leaving 7 bases between the germline ends. CDR3 DNA: TGTGCCAGCAGTTTAGGGGCTGAGCAGTTCTTC. It yields the protein CASSLGAEQFF.

V is TRBV10-3 and J is TRBJ1-1; D perhaps matches TRBD1 (6 bases). Germline loops: CDR1 ENHRY, CDR2 SYGVKD. V was pared by 6 bases and J by 7 bases, with 18 bases between. This CDR3 comprises 14 residues. The chain's CDR3 is CAIREGLDSLEAFF. The CDR3 DNA is TGTGCCATCAGAGAGGGGCTGGACAGCCTTGAAGCTTTCTTT.

In its sample, this clone was seen a few times. The chain links TRBV10-2 to TRBJ1-2; 8 nucleotides match TRBD1. CDR3 length: 15 residues. Trimming took 2 bases from V and 6 from J; bases not matched to a gene: 8. From germline, CDR1 is WSHSY and CDR2 SAAADI. CDR3 sequence (DNA): TGCGCCAGCAGTGAGCCAGGACAGGGTGATAATGGCTACACCTTC. This encodes CASSEPGQGDNGYTF.

This clone was observed once. The chain uses TRBV11-2 and TRBJ1-5; 7 bases fit TRBD1. This CDR3 region has 15 residues. V was pared by 1 base and J by 4 bases, with 4 bases of the junction left unmatched. Germline CDR1 is SGHAT and CDR2 is FQNNGV. CDR3: CASSLGTGWNQPQHF. CDR3 bases: TGTGCCAGCAGCTTAGGGACAGGTTGGAATCAGCCCCAGCATTTT.

This chain connects TRBV2 to TRBJ2-3; TRBD2 matches at 12 bases. This CDR3 has 16 amino acids. Trimming cost V 6 bases and J 0 bases; bases outside gene matches: 4. Germline assignment: CDR1 SNHLY and CDR2 FYNNEI. The CDR3 protein is CASRVGLAGSTDTQYF. CDR3 bases: TGTGCCAGCAGGGTTGGACTAGCGGGGAGCACAGATACGCAGTATTTT.

This chain uses TRBV11-1 with TRBJ1-2, with D hard to call. Germline V CDR1 and CDR2: SGHAT, FQDESV (reference sequence). Trimming removed 5 bases from V and 8 bases from J, with 12 bases in between. The CDR3 runs to 12 residues. CDR3 protein: CASSPGGGGYTF. For the CDR3, the DNA is TGTGCCAGCAGCCCCGGCGGAGGGGGCTACACCTTC.

The rearrangement uses TRBV6-6 and TRBJ1-1; unclear D gene. The V gene lost 6 bases and the J gene lost 4 bases, with 12 bases spanning the gap. The germline gives CDR1 MNHNY, CDR2 SVGAGI (reference sequence). The CDR3 consists of 13 residues. In DNA form, the CDR3 reads TGTGCCAGCAGCCGGTCCTATAGCACTGAAGCTTTCTTT. Translation gives CASSRSYSTEAFF.